The entry that follows covers one TCR beta chain sequence. During colonoscopy, one to two rectal pinch biopsies were collected. V shed 4 bases and J 9 bases; nucleotides not matched to a gene: 15. In germline, CDR1 is LGHNA, CDR2 YNFKEQ. The CDR3 is made up of 17 amino acids. Data came from immunoSEQ multiplex PCR; TCRdb stores just in-frame clones and leaves some out. Counted here are around 34,000 clones, 80% to 90% occurring once; the ten biggest clones make up approximately 1%. These data belong to a study of pediatric ulcerative colitis. This chain uses TRBV4-2 with TRBJ1-6; TRBD1 matches 7 bases. This TCR was recovered from a boy aged 5-17 years with mild ulcerative colitis. Sequenced input: gut tissue. The CDR3 is CASSPEGRQGLVSPLHF. CDR3 DNA sequence: TGTGCCAGCAGCCCCGAGGGACGACAGGGTTTAGTTTCACCCCTCCACTTT.